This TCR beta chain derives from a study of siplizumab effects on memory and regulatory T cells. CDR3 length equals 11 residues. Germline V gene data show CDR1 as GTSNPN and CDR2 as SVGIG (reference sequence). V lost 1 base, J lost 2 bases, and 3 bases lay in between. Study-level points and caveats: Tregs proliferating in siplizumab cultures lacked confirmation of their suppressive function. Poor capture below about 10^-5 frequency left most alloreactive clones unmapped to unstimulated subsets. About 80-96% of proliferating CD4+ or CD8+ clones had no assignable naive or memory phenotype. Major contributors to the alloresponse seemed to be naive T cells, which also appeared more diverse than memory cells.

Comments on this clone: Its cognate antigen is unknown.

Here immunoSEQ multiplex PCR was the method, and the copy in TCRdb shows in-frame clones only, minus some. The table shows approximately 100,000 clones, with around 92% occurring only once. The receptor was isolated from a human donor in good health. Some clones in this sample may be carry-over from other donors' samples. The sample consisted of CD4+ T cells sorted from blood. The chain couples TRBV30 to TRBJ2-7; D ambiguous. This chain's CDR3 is CAWSDTYEQYF. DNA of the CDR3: TGTGCCTGGAGTGACACCTACGAGCAGTACTTC.